Reported below is one T cell receptor (beta chain). V lost 1 base and J lost 5; bases outside the gene matches: 8. The CDR3 is made up of 16 amino acids. The germline gives CDR1 SGHVS, CDR2 FNYEAQ. Some clones are missing from TCRdb's copy, which holds only in-frame ones; the method was immunoSEQ multiplex PCR. Of some 41,000 clones listed, 80% to 90% are singletons. These data come from a study of T cell changes during pregnancy in multiple sclerosis. Sequenced material: CD4+ T cells from peripheral blood mononuclear cells, taken in the first trimester of pregnancy. The TCR originated in a female donor with multiple sclerosis, enrolled in a pregnancy study. The chain couples TRBV7-6 to TRBJ2-5; 9 bases match TRBD2. Here the CDR3 reads CASSLGSSGAWETQYF. CDR3 sequence (DNA): TGTGCCAGCAGCTTAGGTTCTAGCGGGGCCTGGGAGACCCAGTACTTC. Full variable domain (missing parts from reference TRBV7-6 and TRBJ2-5): GAGVSQSPRYKVTKRGQDVALRCDPISGHVSLYWYRQALGQGPEFLTYFNYEAQQDKSGLPNDRFSAERPEGSISTLTIQRTEQRDSAMYRCASSLGSSGAWETQYFGPGTRLLVL.